This TCR beta chain was captured by sequencing in a study of shared T cell receptors in the human thymus. The data were produced by immunoSEQ multiplex PCR, yet TCRdb's version contains in-frame clones alone and is incomplete. The sample has over 65,000 clones, 90% to 95% seen once; the top ten hold less than 0.04%. There are 12 residues in the CDR3. The germline V and J ends were trimmed by 9 bases and 9 bases, with 15 bases remaining between them. Per germline, CDR1 SGHDT and CDR2 YYEEEE. The material sequenced was thymocytes. The chain is built from TRBV5-6 and TRBJ2-2, with D perhaps TRBD1 (5 bases). The clonotype comes from a human donor. The CDR3 loop is CATGHLWRELFF. CDR3 DNA: TGTGCCACAGGACATCTCTGGAGGGAGCTGTTTTTT.